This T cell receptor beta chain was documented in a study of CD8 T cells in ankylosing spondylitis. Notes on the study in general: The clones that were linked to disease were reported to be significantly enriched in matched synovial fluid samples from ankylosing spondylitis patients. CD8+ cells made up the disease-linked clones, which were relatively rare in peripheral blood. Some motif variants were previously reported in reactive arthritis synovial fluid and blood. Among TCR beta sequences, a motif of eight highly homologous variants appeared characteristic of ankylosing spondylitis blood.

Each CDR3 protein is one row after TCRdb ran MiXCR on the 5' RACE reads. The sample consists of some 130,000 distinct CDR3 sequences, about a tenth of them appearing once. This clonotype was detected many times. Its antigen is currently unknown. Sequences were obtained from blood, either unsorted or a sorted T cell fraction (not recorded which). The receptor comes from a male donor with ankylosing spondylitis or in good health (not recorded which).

Written as DNA, the CDR3 is TGCAGTGCTATAAGCTCGGGCAGGGGGTTAGATCAGCCCCAGCATTTT. Its translation: CSAISSGRGLDQPQHF. The rearrangement joins TRBV20-1 to TRBJ1-5; 7 nucleotides line up with TRBD1. Losses at the gene ends were 4 bases for V and 5 bases for J; bases not matched to a gene: 14. The germline gives CDR1 DFQATT, CDR2 SNEGSKA (reference sequence). The CDR3 loop spans 16 amino acids.